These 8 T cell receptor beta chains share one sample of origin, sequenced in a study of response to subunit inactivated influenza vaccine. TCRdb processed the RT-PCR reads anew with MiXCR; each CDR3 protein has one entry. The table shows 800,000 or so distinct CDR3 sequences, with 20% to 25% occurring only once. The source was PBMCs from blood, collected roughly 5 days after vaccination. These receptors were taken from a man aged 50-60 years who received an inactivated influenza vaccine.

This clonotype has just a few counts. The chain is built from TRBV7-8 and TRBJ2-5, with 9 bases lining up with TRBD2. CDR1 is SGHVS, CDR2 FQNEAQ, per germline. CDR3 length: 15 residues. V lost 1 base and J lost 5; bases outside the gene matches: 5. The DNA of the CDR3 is TGTGCCAGCAGCTTAGGAAGCGGGGGGCCGGAGACCCAGTACTTC. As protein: CASSLGSGGPETQYF. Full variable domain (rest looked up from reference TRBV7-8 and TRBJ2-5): GAGVSQSPRYKVAKRGQDVALRCDPISGHVSLFWYQQALGQGPEFLTYFQNEAQLDKSGLPSDRFFAERPEGSVSTLKIQRTQQEDSAVYLCASSLGSGGPETQYFGPGTRLLVL.

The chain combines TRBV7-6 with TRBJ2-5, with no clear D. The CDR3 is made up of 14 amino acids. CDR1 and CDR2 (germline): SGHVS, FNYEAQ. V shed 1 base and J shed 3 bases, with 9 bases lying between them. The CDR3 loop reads CASSLGVKEETQYF. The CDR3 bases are TGTGCCAGCAGCTTAGGGGTGAAGGAAGAGACCCAGTACTTC.

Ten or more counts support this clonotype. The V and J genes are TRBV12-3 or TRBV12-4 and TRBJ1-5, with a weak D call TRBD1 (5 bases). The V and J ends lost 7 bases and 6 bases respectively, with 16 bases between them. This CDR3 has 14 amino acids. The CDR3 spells CASTLRGRAQPQHF. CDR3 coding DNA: TGTGCCAGCACCCTACGGGGCAGAGCTCAGCCCCAGCATTTT.

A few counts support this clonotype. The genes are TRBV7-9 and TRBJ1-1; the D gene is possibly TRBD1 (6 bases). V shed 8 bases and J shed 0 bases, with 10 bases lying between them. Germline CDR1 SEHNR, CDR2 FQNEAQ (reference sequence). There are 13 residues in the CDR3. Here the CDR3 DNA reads TGTGCCAGCCCGACAGGCCTGAACACTGAAGCTTTCTTT. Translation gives CASPTGLNTEAFF.

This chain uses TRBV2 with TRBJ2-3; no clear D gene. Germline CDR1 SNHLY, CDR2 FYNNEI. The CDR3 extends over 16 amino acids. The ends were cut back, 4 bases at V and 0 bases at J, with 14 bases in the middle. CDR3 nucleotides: TGTGCCAGCAGTGCAGTCCCTAATTCTAGCACAGATACGCAGTATTTT. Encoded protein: CASSAVPNSSTDTQYF.

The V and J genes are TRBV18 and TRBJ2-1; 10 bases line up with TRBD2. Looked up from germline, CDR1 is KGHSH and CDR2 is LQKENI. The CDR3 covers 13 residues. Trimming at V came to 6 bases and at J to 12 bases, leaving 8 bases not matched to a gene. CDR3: CASSPLAGEAQFF. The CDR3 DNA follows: TGTGCCAGCTCTCCCCTAGCGGGAGAGGCGCAGTTCTTC.

This chain's CDR3 is CSASDSVGVEQYF. The CDR3 DNA sequence: TGCAGTGCTAGTGATAGCGTGGGAGTGGAGCAGTACTTC. The V call is TRBV20-1, the J call TRBJ2-7, with a weak D call TRBD2 (5 bases). The CDR3 covers 13 residues. Germline V gene lookup returns CDR1 DFQATT and CDR2 SNEGSKA (reference sequence). Trimming cost V 3 bases and J 7 bases, with 16 bases left between them.

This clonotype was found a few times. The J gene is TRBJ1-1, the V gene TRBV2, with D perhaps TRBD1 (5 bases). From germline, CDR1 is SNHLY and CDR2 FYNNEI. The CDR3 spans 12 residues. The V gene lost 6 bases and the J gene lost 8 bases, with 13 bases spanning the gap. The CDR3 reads CASRTSGTEAFF. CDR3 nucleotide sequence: TGTGCCAGCAGAACCTCCGGGACCGAAGCTTTCTTT.